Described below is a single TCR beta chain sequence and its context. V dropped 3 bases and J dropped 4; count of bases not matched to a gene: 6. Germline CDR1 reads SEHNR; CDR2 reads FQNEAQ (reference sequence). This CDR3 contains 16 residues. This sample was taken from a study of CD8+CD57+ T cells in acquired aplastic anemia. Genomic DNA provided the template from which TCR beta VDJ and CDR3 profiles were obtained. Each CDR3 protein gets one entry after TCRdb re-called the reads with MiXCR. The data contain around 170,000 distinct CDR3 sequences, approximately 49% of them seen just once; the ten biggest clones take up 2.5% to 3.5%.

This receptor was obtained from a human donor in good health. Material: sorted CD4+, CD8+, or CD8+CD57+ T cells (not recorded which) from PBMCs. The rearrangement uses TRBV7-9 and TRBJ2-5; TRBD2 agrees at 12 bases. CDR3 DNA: TGTGCCAGCAGCTTCCAACCGGGACTAGCGGGAGAGACCCAGTACTTC. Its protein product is CASSFQPGLAGETQYF.